This T cell receptor (beta chain) emerged from a study of OX40 agonist ivuxolimab in advanced cancers. About the study: Patients undergoing dose escalation presented with hepatocellular carcinoma, melanoma, renal cell or head and neck cancer. Broader study findings: No determination was made of the antigen specificity of the expanded peripheral T cells.

As for this clone: No antigen is known for it.

The CDR3 consists of 14 residues. V shed 3 bases and J shed 3 bases, with 9 bases lying between them. Germline V gives CDR1 LNHDA, CDR2 SQIVND (reference sequence). TCRdb's table, derived via immunoSEQ multiplex PCR, lists solely in-frame clones and lacks some. The sample consists of about 68,000 clones, roughly nine tenths of them appearing once. This chain connects TRBV19 to TRBJ1-5; D call uncertain. Sequencing used CD4+ or CD8+ T cells sorted from blood, obtained in a trial of the OX40 agonist ivuxolimab. The clonotype originates from an adult with an advanced solid tumor such as melanoma, head and neck, liver or kidney cancer. The CDR3 protein is CASSISVANQPQHF. DNA for the CDR3: TGTGCCAGTAGTATCTCGGTCGCCAATCAGCCCCAGCATTTT.